This T cell receptor (beta chain) derives from a study of cytomegalovirus exposure and HLA in healthy donors. Looked up from germline, CDR1 is SEHNR and CDR2 is FQNEAQ (reference sequence). The ends were cut back, 5 bases at V and 2 bases at J, with 11 bases in the middle. This CDR3 region has 14 residues. Researchers ran the PCR with 60 Vbeta and 13 Jbeta primers. Only in-frame clones appear in the TCRdb table, and some are missing; sequencing was by immunoSEQ multiplex PCR. The sample holds 150,000 to 200,000 clones, 60% to 80% seen once. The rearrangement uses TRBV7-9 and TRBJ2-3; maybe TRBD2 (6 bases). Sequenced sample: PBMCs. The TCR was taken from a middle-aged woman in good health and CMV-seropositive. CDR3 nucleotide sequence: TGTGCCAGCAGCGGACTATGGGACACAGATACGCAGTATTTT. Its translation: CASSGLWDTDTQYF.